Listed below are T cell receptor beta chains from one sample, sequenced in a study of CD4 T cells in relation to SARS-CoV-2 and coronaviruses. TCRdb's table, derived via immunoSEQ multiplex PCR, lists solely in-frame clones and lacks some. The sample has about 19,000 clones, around 80% seen once; the top ten hold about 23%. Their target antigens are unknown. The sequenced material came from CD4+ T cells from PBMCs, cultured in vitro. Receptors were obtained from a human donor in good health. Each CDR3 is given without its conserved first and last residue. Fields, in order: D gene, V gene, J gene, CDR3 protein. D genes are given only for firm matches.

d_gene: NA; v_gene: TRBV5-1; j_gene: TRBJ2-7; CDR3aa: ASSWGSDEQY
d_gene: TRBD2; v_gene: TRBV19; j_gene: TRBJ2-1; CDR3aa: STLAGHNEQF
d_gene: NA; v_gene: TRBV14; j_gene: TRBJ2-2; CDR3aa: ASSQGGNTGELF
d_gene: NA; v_gene: TRBV2; j_gene: TRBJ1-2; CDR3aa: ASSMGLGYGYT
d_gene: TRBD2; v_gene: TRBV19; j_gene: TRBJ2-5; CDR3aa: ASSPGLVRASQETQY
d_gene: NA; v_gene: TRBV6-6; j_gene: TRBJ1-2; CDR3aa: ASGDNYGYT
d_gene: NA; v_gene: TRBV19; j_gene: TRBJ1-1; CDR3aa: ASSIGGGTEAF
d_gene: NA; v_gene: TRBV10-1; j_gene: TRBJ2-1; CDR3aa: ASSENYNEQF
d_gene: NA; v_gene: TRBV9; j_gene: TRBJ1-1; CDR3aa: ASSVDARVPPEAF
d_gene: NA; v_gene: TRBV28; j_gene: TRBJ1-4; CDR3aa: ASSISGEWEKLF
d_gene: NA; v_gene: TRBV6-5; j_gene: TRBJ1-1; CDR3aa: ASHRSNTEAF
d_gene: TRBD1; v_gene: TRBV2; j_gene: TRBJ1-2; CDR3aa: ASSQRTGGGGYT
d_gene: TRBD1; v_gene: TRBV29-1; j_gene: TRBJ1-1; CDR3aa: SVGQGVNTEAF
d_gene: TRBD2; v_gene: TRBV7-2; j_gene: TRBJ2-1; CDR3aa: ASSFGAGGPNPQF